This TCR beta chain was observed in a study of shared clonotypes between healthy human individuals (dated by TCRdb to 2018 to 2020). Study-wide context: Three men and two women, aged 18 to 49 years, made up the cohort. To estimate repertoire size and how much clonotypes are shared between individuals, the study performed deep sequencing of blood TCR repertoires from five healthy adults. For each donor, three plates each were used for CD4 naive and CD4 memory, two plates were used for CD8 naive, and one plate was used for CD8 memory. Libraries were prepared and TCR repertoires were sequenced by different laboratories using diverse techniques, in order to increase sequencing depth and limit assay-specific biases. Between about 0.8 and 9.5 billion PBMCs per donor were obtained by leukapheresis.

TCR CDR3 regions were amplified from genomic DNA by multiplex PCR using the deep immunoSEQ assay. Genomic DNA extracted from each cell subset was distributed evenly over all wells of several immunoSEQ 96-well plates, and each plate served as one replicate. Each replicate PCR for sorted subsets received about 0.2 ug genomic DNA, equal to tens of thousands of T cell genomes. Purified libraries were measured with a Qubit 3.0 fluorometer, size-checked on a Bioanalyzer 2100, and measured again with the KAPA Library Quantification kit. Every immunoSEQ 96-well plate was sequenced on a separate single-read 150-cycle Illumina NextSeq 550 flow cell. The authors' analysis ran thus. Because the immunoSEQ output included only junctional sequences and no quality scores, the filtering could not be the same as the filtering used for full-length reads. To assign V/J genes and CDR3, sequences were annotated against IMGT germline references using PyIR, a Python wrapper for IgBLAST v1.9. Reads were removed for weak V/J assignments (E-value above 1e-6), missing CDR3, stop codons, out-of-frame junctions, or ambiguous translated residues. V3J clonotypes were defined as sequences sharing the same inferred V gene, J gene, and CDR3 amino acid sequence. The percentage overlap between two repertoires was calculated by dividing the number of shared unique clonotypes by the size of the smaller repertoire. Repertoire richness was assessed with RTK rarefaction, the Chao1 estimator, and Recon v2.1 estimates of unobserved clonotypes. Generation probabilities were computed with OLGA for all TCRbeta clonotypes obtained by the gDNA method from four donors. In its TCRdb copy, this immuneACCESS table keeps in-frame sequences only and misses some clones. Where compared with another copy, unresolved V genes explain less than half of these, and the others have no known cause. Clone size and the V and J calls come from that table; the DNA yielded D and trimming. The table for this sample lists over 800,000 clones; about 91% of them were counted only once. The ten biggest clones cover 24% of the sample.

Paper-wide results and their limitations: Estimated clonotype richness was generally larger for naive than for memory subsets. Clonotypes shared by all four sorted-subset donors showed higher generation probabilities than non-shared clonotypes. Based on pairwise subsampling, the degree of clonotype sharing among donors was expected to be affected by sequencing depth. Incomplete sequencing was indicated by rarefaction of sorted-subset datasets, despite the large sequencing depth. Because the study included only a small number of donors, the genetic and exposure-history diversity represented was limited. Sharing across four donors was observed for around 5% of naive CD4, over 3% of naive CD8, 2% to 2.5% of memory CD4, and about 0.4% of memory CD8 clonotypes. Sampling was restricted to blood, and TCR repertoires in tissue are likely to differ from TCR repertoires in blood.

For the CD8 naive samples, CD45RO-negative cells were positively selected for CCR7, yielding a CD45RA+CCR7+ population from which TemRA cells were excluded. Donors were healthy HIV-negative adults with no recently reported acute infections or vaccinations. All donors were Caucasian adults living in Nashville, Tennessee, USA. After blood collection by leukapheresis, PBMCs were isolated using Ficoll-Histopaque density gradient centrifugation and then cryopreserved in the vapor phase of liquid nitrogen. Purity and quantity of every magnetically sorted T cell population were checked by analytical flow cytometry. Each sorted fraction had its genomic DNA isolated and then quantified by UV absorbance on a Nanodrop 2000c. The germline V gene specifies SGHDN as CDR1 and FVKESK as CDR2. Reading from cysteine to phenylalanine, the CDR3 counts 16 amino acids. The kept DNA is CDR3 alone, 48 bases in frame from the first base. The V and J ends are trimmed by 0 bases and 4 bases, leaving 12 bases between them.

As to this clone: What this receptor recognizes is not known. No much larger clonotype is one base removed from it; base qualities were not supplied.

Recombination linked TRBV14 to TRBJ2-2; the D segment cannot be called with confidence. Sample: naive CD8+ T cells sorted from blood. This sample's cell subset or site label indicates: CD45RA+CCR7+. The TCR originated in a man younger than 45 in good health. For the CDR3, the sequence is CASSQDSRTRTGELFF. At the DNA level, the sequence is TGTGCCAGCAGCCAAGATTCCCGGACGCGCACCGGGGAGCTGTTTTTT.